This T cell receptor beta chain was profiled in a study of T cell responses to AZD1222 COVID-19 vaccine. Germline CDR1 and CDR2: SGHTA and FQGTGA. V lost 5 bases, J lost 8 bases, and 10 bases lay in between. There are 12 residues in the CDR3. Profiled with immunoSEQ multiplex PCR; TCRdb holds only in-frame clones, not every one. The sample records some 130,000 clones, 80% to 90% being singletons. This chain connects TRBV7-3 to TRBJ2-1; D is undetermined. The material sequenced was peripheral blood, taken on day 0 of MenACWY control vaccination. The clonotype was recovered from an adult in good health. This CDR3 is CASSPILHEQFF. DNA for the CDR3: TGTGCCAGCAGCCCTATTCTGCATGAGCAGTTCTTC.